This T cell receptor (beta chain) originates from a study of CD8 T cells in ankylosing spondylitis. This clonotype occurred many times. The antigen remains unidentified. Germline is not matched at one junction end, which may reflect a read error. Each CDR3 protein gets one entry after TCRdb re-called the 5' RACE reads with MiXCR. Found here are approximately 500,000 distinct CDR3 sequences, 10% to 15% of them singletons; the top ten hold about 6.5%. CDR3 length: 15 amino acids. Study results and caveats: Clones that were linked to disease were CD8+ and were relatively rare in peripheral blood. Seemingly distinctive of ankylosing spondylitis blood was a TCR beta motif formed by eight highly homologous variants. Disease-linked clones reportedly concentrated significantly in matched ankylosing spondylitis synovial fluid.

The TCR comes from a male donor with ankylosing spondylitis. Sequencing was performed on blood, either unsorted or a sorted T cell fraction (not recorded which). The chain carries TRBV12-3 or TRBV12-4 and TRBJ2-1; TRBD2 matches at 7 bases. Written as DNA, the CDR3 is TGTGCCAGCAGATTAGCGGGCGGGACCTACAATGAGCAGTTCTTC. Its protein product is CASRLAGGTYNEQFF.